Presented here are 5 T cell receptor beta chains from one specimen sequenced in a study of blood T cell repertoires in COVID-19. The assay was immunoSEQ multiplex PCR, and TCRdb's table has in-frame clones only and misses some. The sample shows around 160,000 clones, approximately 80% of them seen only once. Input material: PBMCs or T cells enriched from blood (not recorded which). The receptors were gathered from a man aged 35-49 years who had recovered from COVID-19.

As DNA, the CDR3 is TGTGCCTACTCCAGGGGGGCGAACACTGAAGCTTTCTTT. Protein: CAYSRGANTEAFF. This chain links TRBV30 with TRBJ1-1; 7 bases are a match to TRBD1. J was trimmed by 1 base and V by 7 bases; bases with no gene match: 6. The CDR3 sequence is 13 residues long. The V gene's germline CDR1 is GTSNPN and CDR2 SVGIG (reference sequence).

J is TRBJ1-2 and V is TRBV5-6, with D unresolved. CDR1 is SGHDT and CDR2 is YYEEEE in the germline V gene. V lost 2 bases and J lost 5, with 10 bases in between. The CDR3 is 13 residues long. In DNA, the CDR3 is TGTGCCAGCAGCTTTCCGGGGTCGTATGGCTACACCTTC. It is translated as CASSFPGSYGYTF.

In nucleotides, the CDR3 is TGTGCCAGTAGTCCCTGGCAGGGGGCCTATCAGCCCCAGCATTTT. The encoded protein is CASSPWQGAYQPQHF. The chain links TRBV19 to TRBJ1-5, with 8 bases matching TRBD1. J lost 5 bases, V lost 5 bases, and 8 bases had no gene match. Germline CDR1 is LNHDA and CDR2 is SQIVND (reference sequence). The CDR3 is 15 amino acids.

CDR3 in amino acids: CASSPSGGAGTGELFF. The CDR3 DNA sequence: TGCGCCAGCAGTCCTAGCGGGGGGGCCGGCACCGGGGAGCTGTTTTTT. V and J are TRBV5-1 and TRBJ2-2, with TRBD2 matching 12 bases. The CDR3 contains 16 residues. Unmatched junction bases numbered 6, after V lost 5 bases and J lost 4 bases. Looked up from germline, CDR1 is SGHRS and CDR2 is YFSETQ.

V gene TRBV29-1 combines with J gene TRBJ1-4; D unresolved. The V end lost 4 bases, the J end lost 9 bases, and 15 bases lay between the germline ends. In germline, CDR1 is SQVTM, CDR2 ANQGSEA. CDR3 length equals 13 residues. CDR3: CSVGSRQDQKLFF. As DNA, the CDR3 is TGCAGCGTTGGCTCGCGGCAAGACCAAAAACTGTTTTTT. The full variable domain, its missing parts supplied by reference TRBV29-1 and TRBJ1-4, is SAVISQKPSRDICQRGTSLTIQCQVDSQVTMMFWYRQQPGQSLTLIATANQGSEATYESGFVIDKFPISRPNLTFSTLTVSNMSPEDSSIYLCSVGSRQDQKLFFGSGTQLSVL.